These 14 T cell receptor beta chains were all obtained from the same sample, sequenced in a study of long-term antiretroviral therapy in people with HIV. The authors ran the immunoSEQ assay, v3.0, at survey level. Profiled with immunoSEQ multiplex PCR; TCRdb holds only in-frame clones, not every one. Of about 25,000 clones listed, more than 75% are singletons. This sample comprised unsorted PBMCs, obtained 2.9 years after starting antiretroviral therapy. The receptor source for this set is a man aged 45-60 years with HIV.

The count of this clone is one. The chain has TRBV5-1 and TRBJ2-7; no clear D. Between the trimmed V and J ends, which lost 1 base and 0 bases, there was a span of 8 bases. The CDR3 length is 14 residues. Germline assignment: CDR1 SGHRS and CDR2 YFSETQ. The CDR3, as DNA: TGCGCCAGCAGCTTGAGTCAGCTCTCCTACGAGCAGTACTTC. Translated: CASSLSQLSYEQYF. The full variable domain, completed using reference TRBV5-1 and TRBJ2-7, is KAGVTQTPRYLIKTRGQQVTLSCSPISGHRSVSWYQQTPGQGLQFLFEYFSETQRNKGNFPGRFSGRQFSNSRSEMNVSTLELGDSALYLCASSLSQLSYEQYFGPGTRLTVT.

The chain is built from TRBV6-5 and TRBJ1-3, with D hard to call. This CDR3 is built from 13 residues. Germline V gene data show CDR1 as MNHEY and CDR2 as SVGAGI. The V end lost 2 bases, the J end lost 4 bases, and 6 bases lay between the germline ends. In DNA, the CDR3 is TGTGCCAGCAGTTACGAGGAAGGAAACACCATATATTTT. Translation: CASSYEEGNTIYF.

This chain links TRBV18 with TRBJ1-1; D may be TRBD1 (5 bases). CDR3 length: 14 amino acids. Germline V gene lookup returns CDR1 KGHSH and CDR2 LQKENI. Between the trimmed V and J ends, which lost 6 bases and 4 bases, there was a span of 15 bases. The CDR3 region has the DNA TGTGCCAGCTCCCAGGGCAGCGATGGCACTGAAGCTTTCTTT. Residues: CASSQGSDGTEAFF.

This sequence joins TRBV7-2 and TRBJ2-3; a possible D gene is TRBD1 (6 bases). The CDR3 is 16 amino acids. Trimming pared 0 bases from V and 5 bases from J, leaving 15 bases between. The germline gives CDR1 SGHTA, CDR2 FQGNSA. This chain's CDR3 is CASSLALGLGGDTQYF. Here the CDR3 DNA reads TGTGCCAGCAGCTTAGCGCTCGGGCTAGGGGGAGATACGCAGTATTTT.

The sample holds a few counts of this clone. The CDR3 sequence is CASSQFRDTSYEQYF. For the CDR3, the DNA is TGCGCCAGCAGCCAATTTCGGGACACCTCCTACGAGCAGTACTTC. The chain couples TRBV4-1 to TRBJ2-7; D may be TRBD1 (6 bases). Germline CDR1 is MGHRA and CDR2 is YSYEKL. V was pared by 2 bases and J by 0 bases, with 11 bases between. The CDR3 has 15 residues.

The chain links TRBV5-1 to TRBJ2-3; the D is unclear. This CDR3 spans 15 amino acids. Trimming removed 2 bases from V and 0 bases from J, with 10 bases in between. Germline V gene lookup returns CDR1 SGHRS and CDR2 YFSETQ. CDR3: CASSLQRPSTDTQYF. The CDR3 DNA sequence: TGCGCCAGCAGCTTACAAAGACCTAGCACAGATACGCAGTATTTT.

The chain has TRBV6-1 and TRBJ2-7; TRBD2 might be the D (6 bases). The CDR3 totals 12 residues. Trimming took off 6 bases at V and 4 bases at J, with 10 bases between the two ends. The germline V gene has CDR1 MNHNS and CDR2 SASEGT. CDR3 in DNA: TGTGCCAGCAGCCCTGGGGGGTACGAGCAGTACTTC. It specifies CASSPGGYEQYF.

The chain uses TRBV28 and TRBJ2-5; 11 bases match TRBD1. Per germline, CDR1 MDHEN and CDR2 SYDVKM. The V gene end was trimmed by 3 bases and the J gene end by 9 bases; junction bases not matched to a gene: 3. The CDR3 extends over 13 amino acids. CDR3 protein: CASSLDRGLAQYF. The DNA for the CDR3 is TGTGCCAGCAGTTTGGACAGGGGGCTGGCCCAGTACTTC.

This clone was counted between two and nine times. The J gene is TRBJ1-4, the V gene TRBV5-1; 9 bases agree with TRBD1. V was clipped by 0 bases and J by 7 bases; unmatched bases: 10. Looked up from germline, CDR1 is SGHRS and CDR2 is YFSETQ. This CDR3 contains 17 residues. Written as DNA, the CDR3 is TGCGCCAGCAGCTTGGCGACTACAGGGGGCCTTAGTGAAAAACTGTTTTTT. This translates into CASSLATTGGLSEKLFF.

The rearrangement uses TRBV11-3 and TRBJ2-5; either TRBD1 or TRBD2 may fit D (5 bases each). The CDR3 runs to 13 residues. Trimming cost V 4 bases and J 1 base, with 7 bases left between them. CDR1 is SGHNT and CDR2 is YENEEA in the germline V gene. The CDR3 reads CASSWGFQETQYF. Here the CDR3 DNA reads TGTGCCAGCAGCTGGGGGTTCCAAGAGACCCAGTACTTC.

The CDR3 sequence: CASSFGLAGGLRGNTGELFF. The DNA for the CDR3 is TGTGCCAGCAGTTTCGGACTAGCGGGGGGCCTGCGGGGTAACACCGGGGAGCTGTTTTTT. This chain connects TRBV27 to TRBJ2-2, with 14 bases aligning to TRBD2. Germline CDR1 reads MNHEY; CDR2 reads SMNVEV (reference sequence). V lost 3 bases to trimming and J lost 2 bases; unmatched junction nucleotides: 11. The CDR3 is 20 residues long.

V and J are TRBV9 and TRBJ2-7, with D tentatively TRBD2 (5 bases). Germline CDR1 reads SGDLS; CDR2 reads YYNGEE. The CDR3 sequence is 14 residues long. Trimming left V 4 bases short and J 2 bases short, with 13 bases between. In DNA form, the CDR3 reads TGTGCCAGCAGCCCCCAAGACGGGGCCTACGAGCAGTACTTC. It yields the protein CASSPQDGAYEQYF.

The CDR3 sequence: CASSAGGTGGYEQYF. Written as DNA, the CDR3 is TGTGCCAGTTCCGCAGGGGGGACAGGGGGCTACGAGCAGTACTTC. This chain uses TRBV19 with TRBJ2-7; 11 positions match TRBD1. The CDR3 loop spans 15 amino acids. Germline loops: CDR1 LNHDA, CDR2 SQIVND (reference sequence). Losses at the gene ends were 8 bases for V and 3 bases for J; bases not matched to a gene: 9.

The chain is built from TRBV11-3 and TRBJ2-5; 15 nucleotides align to TRBD2. The CDR3 runs 18 residues. Germline V lookup: CDR1 SGHNT, CDR2 YENEEA. J lost 7 bases, V lost 2 bases, and 11 bases had no gene match. The CDR3 is CASSLWTSGGAGRGTQYF. CDR3 sequence (DNA): TGTGCCAGCAGCTTATGGACTAGCGGGGGGGCCGGGAGGGGGACCCAGTACTTC.